The sequence of this TCR beta chain was determined in a study of Ad26.COV2.S vaccination and SARS-CoV-2 variants. Measured with immunoSEQ multiplex PCR; TCRdb has only the in-frame clones, and not every one. The sample has hundreds of thousands of clones; around 87% are singletons. Stated treatment: around 19 received Ad26.COV2.S at low or high dose, single or two shots; a few received placebo; per-sample allocation not given. Material that was analyzed had been drawn on day 63 after the first vaccine or placebo injection. This CDR3 is built from 14 residues. Unmatched junction bases numbered 5, after V lost 2 bases and J lost 5 bases. Germline V lookup: CDR1 LGHNT, CDR2 FRNRAP.

The TCR originated in a person aged 18-65 years who received the Ad26.COV2.S COVID-19 vaccine or a placebo. V is TRBV12-5 and J is TRBJ2-7; 8 bases fit TRBD1. The sample in question was peripheral blood, obtained in a trial of Ad26.COV2.S vaccine versus placebo. The CDR3 bases are TGTGCTAGTGGTTTGTCGGACAGGGTAGACGAGCAGTACTTC. Translating it yields CASGLSDRVDEQYF.